What follows are 28 T cell receptor beta chains derived from one specimen sequenced in a study of human T cells and chemical hapten exposure. Indicated time point: patch test 2, 6 weeks after DPC sensitization. Treatment here: therapeutic diphenylcyclopropenone sensitization with weekly scalp DPC. In TCRdb, the RACE reads were re-called with MiXCR into one record per CDR3 protein. The profile shows tens of thousands of distinct CDR3 sequences, 10% to 13% of them singletons. Sequenced here: whole blood, sampled in connection with sensitization to the hapten diphenylcyclopropenone (DPC). The receptors come from a woman aged 25 to 39 with alopecia areata. Some clones in this sample may be carry-over from other donors' samples.

This clonotype was recorded a few times. This chain uses TRBV2 with TRBJ1-1; 9 bases are a match to TRBD1. V was pared by 6 bases and J by 9 bases, with 5 bases of the junction left unmatched. CDR1 and CDR2 from the germline V gene are SNHLY and FYNNEI. The CDR3 has 12 residues. DNA for the CDR3: TGTGCCAGCAGCGAGGGACAGGGAAAAGCTTTCTTT. Encoded protein: CASSEGQGKAFF. The full variable domain, its missing parts supplied by reference TRBV2 and TRBJ1-1, is EPEVTQTPSHQVTQMGQEVILRCVPISNHLYFYWYRQILGQKVEFLVSFYNNEISEKSEIFDDQFSVERPDGSNFTLKIRSTKLEDSAMYFCASSEGQGKAFFGQGTRLTVV.

The sample holds many counts of this clonotype. The gene calls are TRBV7-2 and TRBJ1-4, with D perhaps matching TRBD1 (6 bases). The CDR3 loop spans 14 amino acids. Germline V gene data show CDR1 as SGHTA and CDR2 as FQGNSA. The germline V and J ends were trimmed by 5 bases and 6 bases, with 13 bases remaining between them. The CDR3 loop is CASSRGGIDEKLFF. The CDR3 nucleotides are TGTGCCAGCAGCCGAGGGGGTATTGATGAAAAACTGTTTTTT.

The genes are TRBV28 and TRBJ2-1; 14 bases agree with TRBD2. The CDR3 runs 15 residues. With 3 bases clipped from V and 16 bases from J, the junction kept 11 bases outside the gene matches. CDR1 and CDR2 from the germline V gene are MDHEN and SYDVKM. The CDR3 region is CASSFGGTSGSSYFF. As DNA, the CDR3 is TGTGCCAGCAGTTTCGGGGGGACTAGCGGGAGTAGCTACTTCTTC.

The table lists this clonotype with a few counts. The rearrangement links TRBV27 to TRBJ2-1, with 11 bases lining up with TRBD2. V lost 10 bases and J lost 2; bases outside the gene matches: 4. Germline V CDR1 and CDR2: MNHEY, SMNVEV (reference sequence). The CDR3 extends over 14 amino acids. The CDR3 DNA follows: TGTGCCACAATTAGCGGGGGGGCCTACAATGAGCAGTTCTTC. This gives the protein CATISGGAYNEQFF.

This clonotype was detected many times. This chain links TRBV6-2 or TRBV6-3 with TRBJ2-5, with 11 positions matching TRBD1. With 6 bases clipped from V and 2 bases from J, the junction kept 5 bases outside the gene matches. CDR1 is MNHEY, CDR2 SVGEGT, per germline. The CDR3 contains 15 residues. CDR3 residues: CASRPDRGRQETQYF. For the CDR3, the DNA is TGTGCCAGCAGACCGGACAGGGGGCGGCAAGAGACCCAGTACTTC.

CDR3 protein: CASSQAPGQNYGYTF. The CDR3 DNA is TGTGCCAGCAGCCAAGCACCGGGACAGAACTATGGCTACACCTTC. The V and J genes are TRBV3-1 and TRBJ1-2, with TRBD1 matching over 7 bases. With V trimmed by 1 base and J by 2 bases, 4 bases remained unmatched. The germline gives CDR1 LGHDT, CDR2 YNNKEL (reference sequence). The CDR3 covers 15 residues.

This chain links TRBV6-6 with TRBJ1-6; D is ambiguous. There are 16 residues in the CDR3. The V gene's germline CDR1 is MNHNY and CDR2 SVGAGI (reference sequence). Trimming took 2 bases from V and 2 from J, leaving 10 bases between them. CDR3 loop: CASSYRTVTYNSPLHF. Here the CDR3 DNA reads TGTGCCAGCAGTTACCGGACGGTTACCTATAATTCACCCCTCCACTTT.

This clonotype was seen at least ten times. This chain joins TRBV7-8 and TRBJ1-2, with D tentatively TRBD1 (5 bases). Between the trimmed V and J ends, which lost 3 bases and 3 bases, there was a span of 11 bases. Per germline, CDR1 SGHVS and CDR2 FQNEAQ. CDR3 size: 14 residues. CDR3 in DNA: TGTGCCAGCAGCTTGTTGACAGCCCACTATGGCTACACCTTC. As protein: CASSLLTAHYGYTF.

This clonotype was detected many times. CDR3 bases: TGTGCCAGCAGTTTCTCTGGTCTCCACTATGGCTACACCTTC. Translation: CASSFSGLHYGYTF. The V gene is TRBV28, the J gene TRBJ1-2, with no clear D. The CDR3 has 14 residues. In germline, CDR1 is MDHEN, CDR2 SYDVKM. V was trimmed by 3 bases and J by 3 bases, leaving 11 bases between them.

Only a few counts were recorded for this clonotype. V usage is TRBV6-5 and J usage is TRBJ2-5; D may correspond to TRBD1 or TRBD2 (5 bases each). V was trimmed by 2 bases and J by 5 bases, leaving 12 bases between them. Germline assignment: CDR1 MNHEY and CDR2 SVGAGI. The CDR3 consists of 14 residues. CDR3 sequence (DNA): TGTGCCAGCAGTTACGGGGACGCGGAGGAGACCCAGTACTTC. It is translated as CASSYGDAEETQYF.

With regard to this clonotype: This may stem from a read error, because a much larger clone lies one nucleotide away. This chain connects TRBV7-9 to TRBJ2-3; D may be TRBD2 (6 bases). The length of the CDR3 is 14 residues. Per the germline V gene, CDR1 is SEHNR and CDR2 is FQNEAQ (reference sequence). The V gene lost 5 bases and the J gene lost 6 bases, with 15 bases spanning the gap. As DNA, the CDR3 is TGTGCCAGCAGCCCAACCGGGACTGGTGATACGCAGTATTTT. This encodes CASSPTGTGDTQYF.

J is TRBJ1-1 and V is TRBV7-3, with 8 bases that match TRBD1. V dropped 5 bases and J dropped 8; count of bases not matched to a gene: 4. This CDR3 has 12 amino acids. The germline CDR1 and CDR2 sequences are SGHTA and FQGTGA. In nucleotides, the CDR3 is TGTGCCAGCAGCGGCGGGACAGGCGAAGCTTTCTTT. This codes for CASSGGTGEAFF. Full variable domain (remainder filled in from reference TRBV7-3 and TRBJ1-1): GAGVSQTPSNKVTEKGKYVELRCDPISGHTALYWYRQSLGQGPEFLIYFQGTGAADDSGLPNDRFFAVRPEGSVSTLKIQRTERGDSAVYLCASSGGTGEAFFGQGTRLTVV.

This clonotype was observed many times. The chain has TRBV6-5 and TRBJ2-7; D unresolved. The CDR3 runs to 15 residues. The V end was cut by 0 bases, the J end by 2 bases, with 11 bases between. In germline, CDR1 is MNHEY, CDR2 SVGAGI. The CDR3 protein is CASSYSIAEPYEQYF. In DNA form, the CDR3 reads TGTGCCAGCAGTTACTCGATCGCCGAGCCCTACGAGCAGTACTTC.

V and J are TRBV11-3 and TRBJ2-1; 8 bases line up with TRBD1. The CDR3 has 15 residues. Unmatched junction bases numbered 7, after V lost 3 bases and J lost 6 bases. CDR1 and CDR2 (germline): SGHNT, YENEEA. The CDR3 DNA reads TGTGCCAGCAGCTTGGAAGGACAGGGTTTCAATGAGCAGTTCTTC. This encodes CASSLEGQGFNEQFF.

This clonotype has just a few counts. This chain connects TRBV5-1 to TRBJ2-7, with 10 bases that match TRBD2. This CDR3 comprises 15 residues. V lost 4 bases to trimming and J lost 2 bases; unmatched junction nucleotides: 6. From germline, CDR1 is SGHRS and CDR2 YFSETQ. CDR3 nucleotides: TGCGCCAGCAGCCGACTAACTAGCGGGACCTACGAGCAGTACTTC. This gives the protein CASSRLTSGTYEQYF.

This clonotype was counted ten times or more. CDR3 DNA sequence: TGTGCCAGCAGTCCAACAGGGGGCGGCTACGAGCAGTACTTC. Residues: CASSPTGGGYEQYF. The chain has TRBV28 and TRBJ2-7, with TRBD1 identical over 9 bases. From germline, CDR1 is MDHEN and CDR2 SYDVKM. This CDR3 has 14 residues. Unmatched junction bases numbered 5, after V lost 5 bases and J lost 3 bases.

This clonotype was found a few times. Written as DNA, the CDR3 is TGTGCCAGCAGTTTATCGGCCGACAGAGATAATTCACCCCTCCACTTT. It encodes CASSLSADRDNSPLHF. The chain combines TRBV12-3 or TRBV12-4 with TRBJ1-6; D is possibly TRBD1 (5 bases). The CDR3 extends over 16 amino acids. Trimming left V 2 bases short and J 5 bases short, with 13 bases between.

This chain links TRBV18 with TRBJ1-2; possibly TRBD1 for D (6 bases). The germline V gene encodes CDR1 KGHSH and CDR2 LQKENI. V dropped 3 bases and J dropped 3 bases, with 11 bases sitting between them. The CDR3 covers 14 residues. The CDR3 nucleotides are TGTGCCAGCTCACCGGCGGACAGTCACTATGGCTACACCTTC. As protein: CASSPADSHYGYTF.

The gene calls are TRBV6-5 and TRBJ1-2; D might be TRBD1 (5 bases). Deletions cut 1 base from V and 4 bases from J, with 10 bases between. Looked up from germline, CDR1 is MNHEY and CDR2 is SVGAGI. This CDR3 spans 14 amino acids. The CDR3 DNA reads as TGTGCCAGCAGTTACTTTGGCCAGGGCTATGGCTACACCTTC. It specifies CASSYFGQGYGYTF.

This clonotype was observed at least ten times. This sequence joins TRBV20-1 and TRBJ2-3; D is perhaps TRBD2 (5 bases). The CDR3 loop spans 16 amino acids. Looked up from germline, CDR1 is DFQATT and CDR2 is SNEGSKA (reference sequence). V was trimmed by 0 bases and J by 2 bases, leaving 15 bases between them. In DNA form, the CDR3 reads TGCAGTGCTAGAGATGTGAGGGCGAGATCCACAGATACGCAGTATTTT. It yields the protein CSARDVRARSTDTQYF.

This clonotype was found a few times. This chain links TRBV3-1 with TRBJ2-7, with 7 bases identical to TRBD1. The CDR3 consists of 15 residues. Germline V gives CDR1 LGHDT, CDR2 YNNKEL (reference sequence). The trim removed 4 bases at V and 2 bases at J, leaving 8 bases unmatched. The CDR3 protein is CASSPSRTGTYEQYF. In DNA form, the CDR3 reads TGTGCCAGCAGCCCAAGTAGGACAGGCACCTACGAGCAGTACTTC.

The J gene is TRBJ1-1, the V gene TRBV6-6, with 8 bases that match TRBD1. The CDR3 loop spans 10 amino acids. The germline V gene encodes CDR1 MNHNY and CDR2 SVGAGI (reference sequence). V gave up 6 bases and J gave up 11 bases; unmatched junction bases: 2. The CDR3 DNA sequence: TGTGCCAGCAGCCAGGGGGCGGCTTTCTTT. This codes for CASSQGAAFF.

In this sample, this clonotype turned up a few times. The V and J genes are TRBV7-6 and TRBJ2-7; D is perhaps TRBD1 (6 bases). V gave up 4 bases and J gave up 6 bases, with 16 bases separating them. Germline V lookup: CDR1 SGHVS, CDR2 FNYEAQ. This CDR3 has 14 residues. The CDR3 reads CASSSQGTLGEQYF. The DNA of the CDR3 is TGTGCCAGCAGCTCACAGGGAACGTTGGGCGAGCAGTACTTC.

V is TRBV2 and J is TRBJ2-2, with D tentatively TRBD2 (6 bases). CDR3 size: 18 residues. Trimming took off 3 bases at V and 3 bases at J, with 20 bases between the two ends. Germline lookup yields CDR1 SNHLY and CDR2 FYNNEI. The CDR3 sequence is CASSDPSNLATDTGELFF. DNA of the CDR3: TGTGCCAGCAGTGACCCCTCTAACCTAGCGACCGACACCGGGGAGCTGTTTTTT.

This chain uses TRBV7-3 with TRBJ2-1, with D hard to call. The V gene's germline CDR1 is SGHTA and CDR2 FQGTGA. V lost 5 bases and J lost 6, with 20 bases in between. The length of the CDR3 is 16 residues. The CDR3 DNA reads TGTGCCAGCAGCCCCGGACCGCTAAGTGGTACCAATGAGCAGTTCTTC. Its protein is CASSPGPLSGTNEQFF. Full variable domain (rest looked up from reference TRBV7-3 and TRBJ2-1): GAGVSQTPSNKVTEKGKYVELRCDPISGHTALYWYRQSLGQGPEFLIYFQGTGAADDSGLPNDRFFAVRPEGSVSTLKIQRTERGDSAVYLCASSPGPLSGTNEQFFGPGTRLTVL.

This clonotype was counted only a few times. V is TRBV6-5 and J is TRBJ2-2; 12 bases are shared with TRBD2. Germline loops: CDR1 MNHEY, CDR2 SVGAGI. The CDR3 consists of 16 residues. The trim removed 4 bases at V and 2 bases at J, leaving 2 bases unmatched. The CDR3 DNA reads TGTGCCAGCAGTTGGACTAGCGGGGCCAACACCGGGGAGCTGTTTTTT. This sequence encodes CASSWTSGANTGELFF.

V usage is TRBV7-9 and J usage is TRBJ2-5, with D unresolved. V lost 5 bases to trimming and J lost 4 bases, with 11 bases between them. Germline CDR1 is SEHNR and CDR2 is FQNEAQ (reference sequence). This CDR3 is 13 amino acids long. CDR3 residues: CASSRASLETQYF. Here the CDR3 DNA reads TGTGCCAGCAGCCGAGCCTCCTTAGAGACCCAGTACTTC.

This clonotype was recorded a few times. The chain recombines TRBV28 with TRBJ2-3; 8 nucleotides align to TRBD1. CDR3 size: 15 residues. The trim removed 3 bases at V and 3 bases at J, leaving 5 bases unmatched. Germline V lookup: CDR1 MDHEN, CDR2 SYDVKM. The CDR3 sequence is CASSLVQGVTDTQYF. The CDR3 DNA reads TGTGCCAGCAGTTTGGTACAGGGGGTAACAGATACGCAGTATTTT.